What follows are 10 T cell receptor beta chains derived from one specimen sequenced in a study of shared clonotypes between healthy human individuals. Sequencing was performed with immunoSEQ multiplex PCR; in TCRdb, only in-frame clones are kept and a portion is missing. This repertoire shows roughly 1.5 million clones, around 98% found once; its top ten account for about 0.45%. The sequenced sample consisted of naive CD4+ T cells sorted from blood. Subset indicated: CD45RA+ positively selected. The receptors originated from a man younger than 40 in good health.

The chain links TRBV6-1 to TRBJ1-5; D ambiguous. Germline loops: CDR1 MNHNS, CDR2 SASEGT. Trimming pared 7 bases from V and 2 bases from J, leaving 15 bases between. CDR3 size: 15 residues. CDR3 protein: CASTPQGKRNQPQHF. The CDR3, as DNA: TGTGCCAGCACCCCCCAAGGAAAGCGCAATCAGCCCCAGCATTTT.

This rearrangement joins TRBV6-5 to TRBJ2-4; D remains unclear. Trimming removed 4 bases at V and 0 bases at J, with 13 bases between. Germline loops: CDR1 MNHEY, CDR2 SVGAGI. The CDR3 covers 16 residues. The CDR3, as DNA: TGTGCCAGCAGTTCGCGGACCGGCCTAGCCAAAAACATTCAGTACTTC. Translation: CASSSRTGLAKNIQYF.

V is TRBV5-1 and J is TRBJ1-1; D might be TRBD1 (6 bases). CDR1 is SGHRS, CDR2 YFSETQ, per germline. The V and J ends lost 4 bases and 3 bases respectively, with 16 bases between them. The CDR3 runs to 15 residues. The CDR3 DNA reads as TGCGCCAGCAGCCCGGAGGGGGAAACCTACACTGAAGCTTTCTTT. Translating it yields CASSPEGETYTEAFF.

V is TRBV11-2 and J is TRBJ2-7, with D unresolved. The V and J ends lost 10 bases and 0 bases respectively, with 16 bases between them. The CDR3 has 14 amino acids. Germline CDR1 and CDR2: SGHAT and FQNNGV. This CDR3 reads CATRWSGSSYEQYF. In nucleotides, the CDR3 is TGTGCCACCCGCTGGTCCGGAAGCTCCTACGAGCAGTACTTC.

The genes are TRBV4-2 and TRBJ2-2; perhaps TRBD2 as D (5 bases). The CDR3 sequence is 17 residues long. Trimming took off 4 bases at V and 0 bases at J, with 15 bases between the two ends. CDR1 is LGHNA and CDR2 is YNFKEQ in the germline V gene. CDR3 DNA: TGTGCCAGCAGCCCTACCCTACACGGGACGAACACCGGGGAGCTGTTTTTT. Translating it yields CASSPTLHGTNTGELFF.

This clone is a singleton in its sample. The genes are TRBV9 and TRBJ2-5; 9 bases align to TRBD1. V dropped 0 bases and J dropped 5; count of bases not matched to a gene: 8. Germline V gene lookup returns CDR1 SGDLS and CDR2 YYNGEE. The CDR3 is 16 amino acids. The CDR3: CASSVARTGAFETQYF. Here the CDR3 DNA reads TGTGCCAGCAGCGTAGCAAGGACAGGGGCTTTTGAGACCCAGTACTTC.

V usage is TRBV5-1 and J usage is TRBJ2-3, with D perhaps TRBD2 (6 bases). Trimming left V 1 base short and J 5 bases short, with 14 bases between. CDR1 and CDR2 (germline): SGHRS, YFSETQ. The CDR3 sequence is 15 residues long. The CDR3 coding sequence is TGCGCCAGCAGCTTGACGGGCGGGACGATAGATACGCAGTATTTT. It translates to CASSLTGGTIDTQYF.

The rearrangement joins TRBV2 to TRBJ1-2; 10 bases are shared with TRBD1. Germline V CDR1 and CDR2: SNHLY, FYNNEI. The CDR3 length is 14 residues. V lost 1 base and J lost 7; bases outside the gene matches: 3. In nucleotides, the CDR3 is TGTGCCAGCAGTGAAGGTGGACAGGGGGGTGGCTACACCTTC. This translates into CASSEGGQGGGYTF.

Here the CDR3 DNA reads TGTGCCACCAGCAGAGGACGGCCACATAGCTCCTACGAGCAGTACTTC. It yields the protein CATSRGRPHSSYEQYF. The chain recombines TRBV15 with TRBJ2-7; no clear D gene. The CDR3 is 16 amino acids. The germline CDR1 and CDR2 sequences are LNHNV and YYDKDF (reference sequence). Between the trimmed V and J ends, which lost 1 base and 0 bases, there was a span of 13 bases.

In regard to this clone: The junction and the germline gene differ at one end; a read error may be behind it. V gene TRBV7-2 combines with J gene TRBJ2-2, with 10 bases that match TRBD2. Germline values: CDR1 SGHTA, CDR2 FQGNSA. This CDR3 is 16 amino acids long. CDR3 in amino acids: CASSRPGLAKTGELFF. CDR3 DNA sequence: TGTGCCAGCAGCCGCCCGGGACTAGCGAAAACCGGGGAGCTGTTTTTT.